The TCR beta chain described here comes from a study of blood T cell repertoires in COVID-19. Assay: immunoSEQ multiplex PCR; the TCRdb copy retains only in-frame clones and omits some. The sample consists of about 220,000 clones, over 75% of them appearing once. The CDR3 loop spans 15 amino acids. The V gene's germline CDR1 is SNHLY and CDR2 FYNNEI. The V gene end was trimmed by 6 bases and the J gene end by 1 base; junction bases not matched to a gene: 5. The sequence came from a woman aged 55 to 70 who had recovered from COVID-19. Sequencing was carried out using PBMCs or T cells enriched from blood (not recorded which). The chain uses TRBV2 and TRBJ2-5; 10 nucleotides match TRBD2. The CDR3 loop reads CASRKTSGFQETQYF. Written as DNA, the CDR3 is TGTGCCAGCAGAAAGACTAGCGGGTTCCAAGAGACCCAGTACTTC.